The 21 T cell receptor beta chains below were found in one sample sequenced in a study of T-cell reconstitution after alpha-beta-depleted transplantation in children. Unique molecular identifiers were incorporated during preparation of the TCRbeta library. MiXCR, run by TCRdb on the PCR reads, gives a single entry per CDR3 protein. The repertoire consists of 300,000 to 350,000 distinct CDR3 sequences, with around 15% occurring once and the leading ten covering approximately 38%. The source was PBMCs, mostly from graft donor cells, collected 360 days after TCRalphabeta/CD19-depleted stem cell transplant. These receptors were obtained from a male patient aged 2-10 years who had a stem cell transplant for acute lymphoblastic leukemia, so the T cells may come from the graft donor.

This clonotype came up a few times. CDR3 sequence reads: CSAREAGVSEQYF. The CDR3 DNA reads as TGCAGTGCTAGAGAAGCGGGAGTGAGCGAGCAGTACTTC. V is TRBV20-1 and J is TRBJ2-7; 8 nucleotides align to TRBD2. This CDR3 region has 13 residues. The germline CDR1 and CDR2 sequences are DFQATT and SNEGSKA (reference sequence). J lost 6 bases, V lost 0 bases, and 4 bases had no gene match.

This clonotype was counted at least ten times. This rearrangement joins TRBV7-8 to TRBJ2-3; TRBD1 matches 9 bases. The CDR3 has 17 amino acids. Trimming cost V 0 bases and J 1 base; bases outside gene matches: 5. The germline V gene has CDR1 SGHVS and CDR2 FQNEAQ. CDR3 loop: CASSLAYRTGGTDTQYF. As DNA, the CDR3 is TGTGCCAGCAGCTTAGCCTACCGGACAGGGGGCACAGATACGCAGTATTTT.

J is TRBJ2-1 and V is TRBV5-1; D possibly corresponds to TRBD1 (6 bases). The CDR3 covers 13 residues. The V gene lost 4 bases and the J gene lost 4 bases, with 9 bases spanning the gap. Germline V lookup: CDR1 SGHRS, CDR2 YFSETQ. This CDR3 reads CASSTDRYNEQFF. CDR3 DNA: TGCGCCAGCAGCACTGACAGGTACAATGAGCAGTTCTTC. The entire variable domain, with the rest obtained from reference TRBV5-1 and TRBJ2-1, is as follows: KAGVTQTPRYLIKTRGQQVTLSCSPISGHRSVSWYQQTPGQGLQFLFEYFSETQRNKGNFPGRFSGRQFSNSRSEMNVSTLELGDSALYLCASSTDRYNEQFFGPGTRLTVL.

This clonotype has a handful of counts. This chain joins TRBV5-1 and TRBJ2-1, with 8 positions matching TRBD2. The V and J ends lost 2 bases and 3 bases, in that order; junction bases with no gene match: 4. The germline CDR1 and CDR2 sequences are SGHRS and YFSETQ. The CDR3 consists of 15 residues. Here the CDR3 DNA reads TGCGCCAGCAGCTTACCGGGAGGGGACTACAATGAGCAGTTCTTC. It translates to CASSLPGGDYNEQFF.

V is TRBV12-3 or TRBV12-4 and J is TRBJ2-1, with 10 nucleotides matching TRBD2. V gave up 11 bases and J gave up 3 bases; unmatched junction bases: 22. This CDR3 contains 19 residues. The CDR3, as DNA: TGTGCCCTCAGTTTAGCAGTAGGGGTTAGCGGGAGGAACTACAATGAGCAGTTCTTC. This codes for CALSLAVGVSGRNYNEQFF.

This clonotype was detected only a few times. The rearrangement links TRBV29-1 to TRBJ2-3; D gene ambiguous. The CDR3 sequence is 13 residues long. Germline V gene data show CDR1 as SQVTM and CDR2 as ANQGSEA. Between the trimmed V and J ends, which lost 7 bases and 4 bases, there was a span of 15 bases. The CDR3 sequence: CSAQERPPDTQYF. In DNA form, the CDR3 reads TGCAGCGCCCAAGAGAGACCACCAGATACGCAGTATTTT.

There are many counts of this clonotype. The chain uses TRBV6-1 and TRBJ2-7; no clear D gene. CDR1 MNHNS and CDR2 SASEGT come from the germline V gene. This CDR3 is 14 amino acids long. V lost 6 bases to trimming and J lost 4 bases, with 16 bases between them. The CDR3, as DNA: TGTGCCAGCAGCTTCGATTCTTCCCCGTACGAGCAGTACTTC. This gives the protein CASSFDSSPYEQYF.

The table lists this clonotype with a few counts. The chain couples TRBV20-1 to TRBJ2-2; 7 bases match TRBD1. The CDR3 totals 13 residues. V was pared by 5 bases and J by 5 bases, with 5 bases of the junction left unmatched. The germline V gene has CDR1 DFQATT and CDR2 SNEGSKA (reference sequence). The CDR3 reads CSAPNRGTGELFF. CDR3 bases: TGCAGTGCTCCTAACAGGGGAACCGGGGAGCTGTTTTTT.

The chain carries TRBV2 and TRBJ2-7, with a tentative D call TRBD2 (5 bases). Trimming stripped 7 bases from V and 0 bases from J, with 13 bases between. CDR3 length: 14 residues. The germline gives CDR1 SNHLY, CDR2 FYNNEI. CDR3 amino acids: CASNAEVSSYEQYF. For the CDR3, the DNA is TGTGCCAGCAATGCGGAGGTATCCTCCTACGAGCAGTACTTC.

This clonotype has a handful of counts. The rearrangement links TRBV10-2 to TRBJ2-7, with 11 bases identical to TRBD2. This CDR3 contains 16 residues. The V gene's germline CDR1 is WSHSY and CDR2 SAAADI. J lost 2 bases, V lost 3 bases, and 6 bases had no gene match. The CDR3 DNA is TGCGCCAGCAGTGAATCCGGGACTAGCGGTACCTACGAGCAGTACTTC. As protein: CASSESGTSGTYEQYF.

This clonotype was counted only a few times. V usage is TRBV4-3 and J usage is TRBJ2-2; D gene unclear. Germline lookup yields CDR1 LGHNA and CDR2 YSLEER. Trimming removed 4 bases from V and 4 bases from J, with 13 bases in between. The CDR3 loop spans 15 amino acids. CDR3 protein: CASSPKIPFTGELFF. CDR3 DNA: TGCGCCAGCAGCCCCAAGATCCCCTTCACCGGGGAGCTGTTTTTT.

This clonotype was seen a handful of times. V is TRBV6-4 and J is TRBJ2-3, with 15 positions matching TRBD2. Germline-derived CDR1 and CDR2 are MRHNA and SNTAGT. The CDR3 runs to 18 residues. The V gene end was trimmed by 10 bases and the J gene end by 4 bases; junction bases not matched to a gene: 15. This CDR3 reads CAIRTSGREQLYPDTQYF. The CDR3, as DNA: TGTGCCATCCGGACTAGCGGGAGGGAACAATTATATCCAGATACGCAGTATTTT.

This clonotype occurred a few times. This chain links TRBV11-2 with TRBJ2-3; TRBD1 or TRBD2 may be the D gene (5 bases each). This CDR3 has 15 residues. V was trimmed by 3 bases and J by 0 bases, leaving 10 bases between them. Germline V gene data show CDR1 as SGHAT and CDR2 as FQNNGV. The CDR3 DNA is TGTGCCAGCAGCTTTGGGGGAAGGAGCACAGATACGCAGTATTTT. Translation: CASSFGGRSTDTQYF.

The chain joins TRBV7-2 to TRBJ1-4; unclear D gene. This CDR3 comprises 16 residues. Germline CDR1 SGHTA, CDR2 FQGNSA. Trimming pared 3 bases from V and 0 bases from J, leaving 11 bases between. This chain's CDR3 is CASSLGRPATNEKLFF. The DNA of the CDR3 is TGTGCCAGCAGCTTGGGGAGACCCGCAACTAATGAAAAACTGTTTTTT.

This clonotype was seen ten or more times. This sequence joins TRBV24-1 and TRBJ2-3, with 12 bases identical to TRBD2. This CDR3 spans 19 amino acids. V was pared by 3 bases and J by 2 bases, with 11 bases of the junction left unmatched. Germline CDR1 is KGHDR and CDR2 is SFDVKD. DNA of the CDR3: TGTGCCACCAGTGATACCCCCGGACTAGCGGGATGGTTCACAGATACGCAGTATTTT. Protein sequence: CATSDTPGLAGWFTDTQYF.

This sequence joins TRBV29-1 and TRBJ2-7; 13 positions agree with TRBD2. The CDR3 consists of 15 residues. Germline loops: CDR1 SQVTM, CDR2 ANQGSEA. Losses at the gene ends were 2 bases for V and 5 bases for J; bases not matched to a gene: 6. The CDR3: CSVEKPGLAGNEQYF. CDR3 bases: TGCAGCGTTGAAAAACCGGGACTAGCGGGAAACGAGCAGTACTTC.

The J gene is TRBJ2-7, the V gene TRBV4-1, with TRBD2 identical over 9 bases. Germline CDR1 MGHRA, CDR2 YSYEKL. This CDR3 has 14 residues. J lost 4 bases, V lost 8 bases, and 9 bases had no gene match. CDR3 region: CASALNSGSYEQYF. For the CDR3, the DNA is TGCGCCAGCGCCCTGAATAGCGGGAGTTACGAGCAGTACTTC.

The chain couples TRBV7-9 to TRBJ2-3; 8 bases agree with TRBD1. The CDR3 is 16 residues long. Germline CDR1 reads SEHNR; CDR2 reads FQNEAQ (reference sequence). Unmatched junction bases numbered 14, after V lost 7 bases and J lost 5 bases. CDR3 bases: TGTGCCAGCACTCCCTACGGGCAGGGGGCCGGAGATACGCAGTATTTT. The encoded protein is CASTPYGQGAGDTQYF.

This chain joins TRBV4-2 and TRBJ1-3; 7 bases fit TRBD1. The CDR3 covers 17 residues. With V trimmed by 2 bases and J by 2 bases, 9 bases remained unmatched. Germline-derived CDR1 and CDR2 are LGHNA and YNFKEQ. CDR3 bases: TGTGCCAGCAGCCAAAGTACAGGGGAATTGACTGGAAACACCATATATTTT. Its translation is CASSQSTGELTGNTIYF.

This clonotype was detected only a few times. The genes are TRBV5-6 and TRBJ1-1; D is possibly TRBD1 (5 bases). Germline CDR1 is SGHDT and CDR2 is YYEEEE. The length of the CDR3 is 11 residues. The V and J ends lost 3 bases and 9 bases respectively, with 9 bases between them. Here the CDR3 DNA reads TGTGCCAGCAGCTCCAGGGAGAAAGCTTTCTTT. This translates into CASSSREKAFF. Looking up the rest from reference TRBV5-6 and TRBJ1-1 gives the full variable domain: DAGVTQSPTHLIKTRGQQVTLRCSPKSGHDTVSWYQQALGQGPQFIFQYYEEEERQRGNFPDRFSGHQFPNYSSELNVNALLLGDSALYLCASSSREKAFFGQGTRLTVV.

This clonotype appeared a few times. The chain carries TRBV6-5 and TRBJ2-2; D tentatively fits TRBD1 or TRBD2 (5 bases each). With 0 bases removed from V and 8 bases from J, the gap between germline ends came to 13 bases. The germline V gene encodes CDR1 MNHEY and CDR2 SVGAGI. This CDR3 has 15 amino acids. The CDR3 protein is CASSYSWGSGGELFF. DNA for the CDR3: TGTGCCAGCAGTTACTCTTGGGGCAGCGGAGGGGAGCTGTTTTTT.